The 18 T cell receptor beta chains below come from one sample, sequenced in a study of T cell responses to AZD1222 COVID-19 vaccine. Method: immunoSEQ multiplex PCR; TCRdb's copy keeps in-frame clones and lacks some. The top ten clones hold roughly 10% of a sample with tens of thousands of clones, 70% to 90% of them seen once. Sequenced here: peripheral blood, sampled on day 0 of AZD1222 vaccination. The source is an adult in good health.

J is TRBJ1-1 and V is TRBV5-1, with 10 bases aligning to TRBD1. V gave up 4 bases and J gave up 1 base; unmatched junction bases: 4. There are 15 residues in the CDR3. Germline values: CDR1 SGHRS, CDR2 YFSETQ. The CDR3 region is CASSTRQGANTEAFF. The CDR3 DNA sequence: TGCGCCAGCAGCACTCGACAGGGGGCGAACACTGAAGCTTTCTTT.

The rearrangement uses TRBV5-4 and TRBJ1-2; D ambiguous. Between the trimmed V and J ends, which lost 1 base and 6 bases, there was a span of 7 bases. The CDR3 length is 12 residues. Germline CDR1 is SGHNT and CDR2 is YYREEE (reference sequence). DNA for the CDR3: TGTGCCAGCAGCTTGCCCGGGGATGGCTACACCTTC. This sequence encodes CASSLPGDGYTF.

The J gene is TRBJ2-3, the V gene TRBV6-5; possibly TRBD2 for D (6 bases). CDR1 is MNHEY, CDR2 SVGAGI, per germline. This CDR3 has 12 residues. V gave up 6 bases and J gave up 3 bases, with 7 bases separating them. CDR3 bases: TGTGCCAGCAGGGCGGGGACAGATACGCAGTATTTT. Protein sequence: CASRAGTDTQYF.

V usage is TRBV2 and J usage is TRBJ1-5; tentative D call: TRBD1 (6 bases). Trimming stripped 6 bases from V and 10 bases from J, with 19 bases between. Germline V CDR1 and CDR2: SNHLY, FYNNEI. This CDR3 is built from 14 residues. CDR3 nucleotides: TGTGCCAGCAGAGTCCGGGACACAATCGGCCCCCAGCATTTT. It yields the protein CASRVRDTIGPQHF.

The J gene is TRBJ2-5, the V gene TRBV28; 7 bases fit TRBD1. The trim removed 6 bases at V and 2 bases at J, leaving 3 bases unmatched. The germline gives CDR1 MDHEN, CDR2 SYDVKM. The length of the CDR3 is 13 residues. CDR3 bases: TGTGCCAGCAGAAAGACAGGGCAAGAGACCCAGTACTTC. Protein: CASRKTGQETQYF.

V gene TRBV19 combines with J gene TRBJ1-3; D unresolved. With 3 bases removed from V and 4 bases from J, the gap between germline ends came to 10 bases. CDR1 is LNHDA and CDR2 is SQIVND in the germline V gene (reference sequence). The CDR3 is 14 residues long. CDR3 region: CASSIGEGGNTIYF. In DNA form, the CDR3 reads TGTGCCAGTAGTATCGGGGAGGGAGGAAACACCATATATTTT.

This chain joins TRBV7-2 and TRBJ1-2; no reliable D call. V dropped 5 bases and J dropped 0 bases, with 10 bases sitting between them. The CDR3 length is 14 residues. Germline assignment: CDR1 SGHTA and CDR2 FQGNSA. The CDR3 nucleotides read TGTGCCAGCAGCCCGGGTGGCTCTAACTATGGCTACACCTTC. As protein: CASSPGGSNYGYTF.

Comments on this clone: Other DNA sequences within the sample encode an identical CDR3. The chain has TRBV7-9 and TRBJ1-4; TRBD1 might be the D (6 bases). V gave up 1 base and J gave up 5 bases, with 8 bases separating them. The CDR3 runs to 14 residues. Germline V gene data show CDR1 as SEHNR and CDR2 as FQNEAQ (reference sequence). The CDR3 reads CASSLGTANEKLFF. The CDR3 DNA reads as TGTGCCAGCAGCTTAGGGACAGCAAATGAAAAACTGTTTTTT. The full variable domain, in which reference TRBV7-9 and TRBJ1-4 provide the parts outside the CDR3, is DTGVSQNPRHKITKRGQNVTFRCDPISEHNRLYWYRQTLGQGPEFLTYFQNEAQLEKSRLLSDRFSAERPKGSFSTLEIQRTEQGDSAMYLCASSLGTANEKLFFGSGTQLSVL.

The rearrangement joins TRBV10-3 to TRBJ1-5; D not resolved. Germline V gives CDR1 ENHRY, CDR2 SYGVKD. CDR3 length equals 12 residues. Trimming cost V 2 bases and J 9 bases, with 8 bases left between them. The CDR3 region is CAISEGSGPQHF. The CDR3 DNA is TGTGCCATCAGTGAGGGCTCCGGGCCCCAGCATTTT.

The genes are TRBV13 and TRBJ2-7; 9 positions agree with TRBD2. This CDR3 is 15 amino acids long. The ends lost 11 bases at V and 7 bases at J; junction bases unmatched: 18. CDR1 PRHDT and CDR2 FYEKMQ come from the germline V gene (reference sequence). The CDR3 protein is CARRLGGREGGEQYF. In DNA, the CDR3 is TGTGCCCGCCGCCTCGGGGGGCGGGAGGGGGGTGAGCAGTACTTC.

The chain couples TRBV5-1 to TRBJ1-2; possible D gene TRBD1, 6 bases. Trimming took 4 bases from V and 3 from J, leaving 13 bases between them. Germline assignment: CDR1 SGHRS and CDR2 YFSETQ. This CDR3 contains 14 residues. Here the CDR3 DNA reads TGCGCCAGCAGCCCGAGGAGGGGGGACTATGGCTACACCTTC. Residues: CASSPRRGDYGYTF.

The chain joins TRBV2 to TRBJ1-5, with D unclear. CDR1 SNHLY and CDR2 FYNNEI come from the germline V gene. Trimming removed 5 bases at V and 5 bases at J, with 10 bases between. CDR3 size: 13 residues. The CDR3 DNA is TGTGCCAGCAGTTTCGGGAGCCATCAGCCCCAGCATTTT. The encoded protein is CASSFGSHQPQHF.

J is TRBJ1-2 and V is TRBV24-1; possibly TRBD1 for D (5 bases). CDR3 size: 15 residues. V lost 9 bases, J lost 3 bases, and 19 bases lay in between. Germline V gene lookup returns CDR1 KGHDR and CDR2 SFDVKD. CDR3: CATQDTSRADYGYTF. CDR3 coding DNA: TGTGCCACCCAGGACACCTCACGCGCGGACTATGGCTACACCTTC.

The genes are TRBV5-6 and TRBJ1-2; D remains ambiguous. V lost 1 base to trimming and J lost 7 bases, with 8 bases between them. The CDR3 spans 12 residues. The germline V gene encodes CDR1 SGHDT and CDR2 YYEEEE. The CDR3 nucleotides read TGTGCCAGCAGCTTGAAAACCTTTGGCTACACCTTC. Protein product: CASSLKTFGYTF.

The rearrangement joins TRBV4-2 to TRBJ2-2, with 9 bases aligning to TRBD2. CDR1 is LGHNA, CDR2 YNFKEQ, per germline. The CDR3 is made up of 15 amino acids. Losses at the gene ends were 5 bases for V and 5 bases for J; bases not matched to a gene: 6. The DNA for the CDR3 is TGTGCCAGCAGCTTCACTAGCGGGCGGACCGGGGAGCTGTTTTTT. The encoded protein is CASSFTSGRTGELFF.

The CDR3 here is CASSLRGTVPPEQYF. Here the CDR3 DNA reads TGTGCCAGCAGCTTAAGGGGGACAGTCCCACCCGAGCAGTACTTC. The chain combines TRBV7-2 with TRBJ2-7; 7 bases are shared with TRBD1. Trimming removed 2 bases from V and 6 bases from J; junction bases left unmatched: 10. CDR3 size: 15 residues. CDR1 and CDR2 from the germline V gene are SGHTA and FQGNSA.

The chain employs TRBV5-1 and TRBJ2-1; no definite D call. The CDR3 runs to 12 residues. Trimming cost V 2 bases and J 3 bases, with 3 bases left between them. Germline assignment: CDR1 SGHRS and CDR2 YFSETQ. CDR3 nucleotides: TGCGCCAGCAGCTTTGGCTACAATGAGCAGTTCTTC. Protein: CASSFGYNEQFF.

CDR3 in DNA: TGTGCCAGCAGCCCGTCTAGCGGGGACAACGAGCAGTACTTC. Protein: CASSPSSGDNEQYF. The rearrangement joins TRBV7-2 to TRBJ2-7; 9 nucleotides match TRBD2. Looked up from germline, CDR1 is SGHTA and CDR2 is FQGNSA. This CDR3 is 14 amino acids long. Losses at the gene ends were 5 bases for V and 5 bases for J; bases not matched to a gene: 7.